A single T cell receptor beta chain is shown here with its context. Its antigen has not been determined. No much larger clonotype is one base removed from it; base qualities were not supplied. This sample was included in a study of vaccination and CD4 T cells after COVID-19 (dated 2022 in TCRdb). With regard to the full study: SARS-CoV-2 positivity had been established in the convalescent patients by nasal swab PCR, and mild disease was recorded in several of these patients and severe disease in one. Post-COVID blood samples from convalescent patients were collected a median of about 100 days after diagnosis, with a range of roughly 35 to 180 days. In around 9 COVID-19 convalescent patients and a few infection-naive healthy vaccine recipients, researchers compared the spike-specific CD4+ TCR repertoire from before mRNA vaccination with the repertoire from after. Two doses of either the Pfizer-BioNTech BNT162b2 vaccine (n=8) or the Moderna mRNA-1273 vaccine (n=2) were administered to participants. In the convalescent cohort there were six males and four females, among whom were two Hispanic individuals, seven Caucasians, two Asians and one multiracial person. Control cultures received a CEFX viral epitope pool as the positive control, an HIV-1 Nef peptide pool as the negative control, or no peptide. Post-vaccine blood samples were collected a median of around 70 days after the second vaccine dose, ranging from about 13 to 241 days. For stimulating the cultures, overlapping spike peptide pools were used, derived from SARS-CoV-2 as well as from the common cold coronaviruses HCoV-NL63, HCoV-OC43 and HCoV-229E.

The full study reports these points: The study included relatively few convalescent patients and did not analyze early timepoints after natural infection. Nearly all vaccine-specific clones in convalescent patients (304 of 307) were mono-reactive for SARS-CoV-2 spike rather than cross-reactive with common cold coronaviruses. In convalescent patients, a median around 85% of post-vaccine SARS-CoV-2-reactive clones were detected only after vaccination, and vaccine-specific priming was suggested by this finding. The median count of SARS-CoV-2-reactive clonotypes went up from roughly 21 after infection to roughly 38 after vaccination, although the change was not significant.

Library preparation employed PCR. DNA from cultured CD4+ T cells underwent TCR sequencing with the Oncomine TCR Beta short-read assay at the Johns Hopkins FTIC core. The QIAamp micro DNA kit was used to extract genomic DNA from the cultured CD4+ T cells. Oncomine TCR Beta libraries made from cultured CD4+ T cells were pooled using unique dual indexes and sequenced on an Illumina iSeq 100. The original methods were these. Non-productive sequences were removed, and CDR3s that did not start with C, did not end with F or W, or were shorter than 7 amino acids were discarded. Antigen-specific clonotypes were identified with the MANAFEST web application by comparing peptide-stimulated wells with reference and other culture wells. To be called positive, a clone needed an FDR below 0.05, an odds ratio above 5, and a productive frequency above 0.1% in at least two of three replicate wells. A clonotype was classed as cross-reactive if the clonotype showed significant expansion both in SARS-CoV-2 spike wells and in at least one common cold coronavirus spike condition. Similarity between CDR3 sequences was evaluated in R version 3.6.1 using Levenshtein distances (stringdist) and unrooted phylogenetic trees (ape). TCRdb trimmed the raw reads at Q25, called clones with MiXCR and kept productive beta chains. When rows share a CDR3 protein, they turn into one entry using the most common DNA and genes. The V and J calls follow TCRdb's processing rather than the paper's. This sample gives around 8,100 distinct CDR3 sequences in total; 55% to 70% of them show up just once. Approximately 24% of the sample comes from the top ten.

The sample's treatment or condition label is to be understood as: roughly nine-day PBMC culture with coronavirus spike peptide pools or control peptides (ViraFEST assay). The ViraFEST assay was used in the study, in which antigen-specific T cells were expanded with peptide pools and expanded clonotypes were subsequently identified by TCR sequencing. The convalescent patients' positive SARS-CoV-2 PCR tests were from March to December 2020, which was before the Alpha, Beta and Delta variants emerged in the United States. Each well held some 2 million PBMCs cultured in IMDM containing roughly 5% human AB serum and around 10 IU/ml IL-2, with about 9.1 ug/ml peptide pools added. On days 3 and 7, half of the culture medium was replaced with fresh IL-2-containing medium. After ten to eleven days of culture, CD4+ T cells were isolated by negative selection using the EasySep CD4+ T cell isolation kit. Ficoll-Paque Plus gradient centrifugation was used to isolate PBMCs from whole blood, and the isolated PBMCs were then either used fresh or cryopreserved at -140C. Each culture condition was generally run in triplicate wells.

Including the terminal cysteine and phenylalanine, the CDR3 comprises 14 residues. Of all the DNA, just the CDR3 is kept, 42 bases in frame from base 1. According to the germline V gene (reference sequence), CDR1 reads SEHNR and CDR2 reads FQNEAQ. The germline ends are 17 bases apart after V is trimmed by 5 bases and J by 7 bases. This clonotype was obtained from a human donor who had recovered from COVID-19. The sequence joins TRBV7-9 to TRBJ1-2; no D segment can be confidently identified. The sample comprised CD4+ T cells from blood, cultured in vitro. The DNA sequence is given as TGTGCCAGCAGCCCGAATACAGAGCTTGGTGGCTACACCTTC. Its protein is CASSPNTELGGYTF.